This passage covers 27 T cell receptor beta chains from one sample sequenced in a study of vaccination and CD4 T cells after COVID-19. Cultured CD4+ T-cell DNA underwent Oncomine TCR Beta short-read sequencing. Each CDR3 protein is one row after TCRdb ran MiXCR on the PCR reads. The table has fewer than 20,000 distinct CDR3 sequences, approximately 45% seen once; the top ten hold under 5%. These receptors have no identified antigens. Treatment: approximately nine-day PBMC culture with coronavirus spike peptide pools or control peptides (ViraFEST assay). The source was CD4+ T cells from blood, cultured in vitro, collected before SARS-CoV-2 vaccination. The receptors stem from a human donor who had recovered from COVID-19.

The gene calls are TRBV2 and TRBJ1-6, with unresolved D. The germline CDR1 and CDR2 sequences are SNHLY and FYNNEI. V was cut by 8 bases and J by 7 bases, with 12 bases left in between. This CDR3 region has 13 residues. The CDR3 nucleotides read TGTGCCAGCTATATCACGGTCAATTCACCCCTCCACTTT. Its protein product is CASYITVNSPLHF.

V gene TRBV19 combines with J gene TRBJ2-7, with D possibly matching TRBD1 (6 bases). With 8 bases removed from V and 7 bases from J, the gap between germline ends came to 18 bases. Germline V gene sequence: CDR1 LNHDA, CDR2 SQIVND (reference sequence). The CDR3 runs to 13 residues. The CDR3 here is CASAGTRLGEQYF. DNA of the CDR3: TGTGCCAGTGCCGGGACACGGCTTGGTGAGCAGTACTTC.

The chain combines TRBV6-2 or TRBV6-3 with TRBJ2-7; D remains unclear. Germline V gene sequence: CDR1 MNHEY, CDR2 SVGEGT. V lost 6 bases to trimming and J lost 3 bases, with 9 bases between them. This CDR3 is 12 amino acids long. CDR3 sequence: CASSKSNYEQYF. The CDR3 DNA reads TGTGCCAGCAGCAAGTCAAACTACGAGCAGTACTTC.

This clonotype was picked up a small number of times. The gene calls are TRBV19 and TRBJ1-1; a possible D gene is TRBD1 (5 bases). The CDR3 runs to 13 residues. The V end lost 3 bases, the J end lost 5 bases, and 10 bases lay between the germline ends. Germline V gives CDR1 LNHDA, CDR2 SQIVND (reference sequence). CDR3 DNA: TGTGCCAGTAGTATTGCCCGGGGGACTGAAGCTTTCTTT. It codes for CASSIARGTEAFF. Full variable domain (rest looked up from reference TRBV19 and TRBJ1-1): DGGITQSPKYLFRKEGQNVTLSCEQNLNHDAMYWYRQDPGQGLRLIYYSQIVNDFQKGDIAEGYSVSREKKESFPLTVTSAQKNPTAFYLCASSIARGTEAFFGQGTRLTVV.

The CDR3 loop reads CAWSVGQGRRKTEAFF. CDR3 nucleotide sequence: TGTGCCTGGAGTGTGGGACAGGGGAGGAGGAAAACTGAAGCTTTCTTT. This rearrangement joins TRBV30 to TRBJ1-1, with 10 bases matching TRBD1. The germline CDR1 and CDR2 sequences are GTSNPN and SVGIG (reference sequence). This CDR3 has 16 amino acids. The V gene end was trimmed by 0 bases and the J gene end by 5 bases; junction bases not matched to a gene: 9. The variable domain in full, with the rest retrieved from reference TRBV30 and TRBJ1-1, is SQTIHQWPATLVQPVGSPLSLECTVEGTSNPNLYWYRQAAGRGLQLLFYSVGIGQISSEVPQNLSASRPQDRQFILSSKKLLLSDSGFYLCAWSVGQGRRKTEAFFGQGTRLTVV.

V is TRBV2 and J is TRBJ1-1, with D perhaps matching TRBD1 (5 bases). The germline V gene has CDR1 SNHLY and CDR2 FYNNEI. The V end lost 6 bases, the J end lost 3 bases, and 14 bases lay between the germline ends. This CDR3 spans 14 amino acids. CDR3 bases: TGTGCCAGCAGGCTGGGAGGGGCCTACACTGAAGCTTTCTTT. It translates to CASRLGGAYTEAFF.

The rearrangement links TRBV12-3 or TRBV12-4 to TRBJ1-2; tentatively, D is TRBD1 (5 bases). The V and J ends lost 6 bases and 4 bases respectively, with 15 bases between them. The CDR3 runs 14 residues. This CDR3 reads CASSRAQEAYGYTF. CDR3 nucleotide sequence: TGTGCCAGCAGCCGGGCACAGGAGGCCTATGGCTACACCTTC.

The V call is TRBV10-3, the J call TRBJ1-6; 9 nucleotides match TRBD1. The V and J ends lost 2 bases and 7 bases, in that order; junction bases with no gene match: 9. The CDR3 length is 17 residues. CDR1 is ENHRY and CDR2 is SYGVKD in the germline V gene. CDR3 region: CAISETGGGLRNSPLHF. The DNA of the CDR3 is TGTGCCATCAGTGAGACAGGGGGCGGATTAAGGAATTCACCCCTCCACTTT.

This sequence joins TRBV29-1 and TRBJ2-2, with 9 positions matching TRBD1. CDR3 length: 14 residues. J gave up 5 bases and V 6 bases, and 7 bases lay outside the gene matches. Per the germline V gene, CDR1 is SQVTM and CDR2 is ANQGSEA. The CDR3 sequence: CSVRWTGETGELFF. Here the CDR3 DNA reads TGCAGCGTCCGCTGGACAGGGGAAACCGGGGAGCTGTTTTTT.

The rearrangement links TRBV11-3 to TRBJ2-7; TRBD2 matches at 10 bases. The germline V gene encodes CDR1 SGHNT and CDR2 YENEEA. The trim removed 0 bases at V and 2 bases at J, leaving 4 bases unmatched. The CDR3 has 16 residues. The CDR3 sequence is CASSLDGTSVAYEQYF. For the CDR3, the DNA is TGTGCCAGCAGCTTAGATGGGACTAGCGTAGCCTACGAGCAGTACTTC. Full variable domain (missing parts from reference TRBV11-3 and TRBJ2-7): EAGVVQSPRYKIIEKKQPVAFWCNPISGHNTLYWYLQNLGQGPELLIRYENEEAVDDSQLPKDRFSAERLKGVDSTLKIQPAELGDSAVYLCASSLDGTSVAYEQYFGPGTRLTVT.

This clonotype was detected a few times. The rearrangement joins TRBV19 to TRBJ1-1; tentative D call: TRBD1 (5 bases). Germline CDR1 is LNHDA and CDR2 is SQIVND (reference sequence). V dropped 4 bases and J dropped 6 bases, with 12 bases sitting between them. The CDR3 is 13 amino acids. The CDR3 loop is CASSTGPGSEAFF. Here the CDR3 DNA reads TGTGCCAGTAGTACGGGGCCGGGATCTGAAGCTTTCTTT.

V is TRBV6-1 and J is TRBJ1-5; D unclear. Germline V CDR1 and CDR2: MNHNS, SASEGT. This CDR3 comprises 15 residues. The V gene lost 7 bases and the J gene lost 2 bases, with 15 bases spanning the gap. The CDR3 DNA follows: TGTGCCAGCACCGACCCCCCCCCGGGCAATCAGCCCCAGCATTTT. It is translated as CASTDPPPGNQPQHF.

This clonotype occurred a few times. The V and J genes are TRBV7-2 and TRBJ2-3; D tentatively reads TRBD1 or TRBD2 (5 bases each). The CDR3 is 13 residues long. Germline CDR1 is SGHTA and CDR2 is FQGNSA. V was pared by 2 bases and J by 4 bases, with 7 bases between. The CDR3 reads CASSLQGADTQYF. The CDR3 bases are TGTGCCAGCAGCTTACAGGGAGCAGATACGCAGTATTTT.

This clonotype was counted a few times. J is TRBJ2-3 and V is TRBV7-8, with no clear D. Germline V CDR1 and CDR2: SGHVS, FQNEAQ. The V end lost 0 bases, the J end lost 3 bases, and 10 bases lay between the germline ends. CDR3 length: 15 amino acids. The CDR3 bases are TGTGCCAGCAGCTTAGCAGGATATAGGACAGATACGCAGTATTTT. It codes for CASSLAGYRTDTQYF. The full variable domain, completed using reference TRBV7-8 and TRBJ2-3, is GAGVSQSPRYKVAKRGQDVALRCDPISGHVSLFWYQQALGQGPEFLTYFQNEAQLDKSGLPSDRFFAERPEGSVSTLKIQRTQQEDSAVYLCASSLAGYRTDTQYFGPGTRLTVL.

This rearrangement joins TRBV10-3 to TRBJ1-2; TRBD1 matches 8 bases. The CDR3 spans 13 residues. The germline V gene has CDR1 ENHRY and CDR2 SYGVKD. With 5 bases clipped from V and 8 bases from J, the junction kept 7 bases outside the gene matches. The CDR3, as DNA: TGTGCCATCAGTACAGGGGGTTCTAAGGGCTACACCTTC. This gives the protein CAISTGGSKGYTF.

This chain uses TRBV19 with TRBJ2-2; D is undetermined. Germline CDR1 is LNHDA and CDR2 is SQIVND (reference sequence). Trimming pared 3 bases from V and 3 bases from J, leaving 11 bases between. The CDR3 totals 15 residues. Written as DNA, the CDR3 is TGTGCCAGTAGTATTCTGGCCCCACACACCGGGGAGCTGTTTTTT. As protein: CASSILAPHTGELFF.

The chain has TRBV5-1 and TRBJ1-2; TRBD1 matches 12 bases. The J segment lost 7 bases and the V segment lost 4 bases, leaving 2 bases of the junction unmatched. The CDR3 consists of 13 residues. CDR1 SGHRS and CDR2 YFSETQ come from the germline V gene. CDR3 sequence reads: CASSRDRGPGYTF. The CDR3 DNA reads as TGCGCCAGCAGCCGGGACAGGGGGCCTGGCTACACCTTC.

This clonotype occurred a few times. A junction end diverges from the germline sequence, so it may reflect a read error. J is TRBJ1-5 and V is TRBV6-2 or TRBV6-3; no definite D call. Germline V gene lookup returns CDR1 MNHEY and CDR2 SVGEGT. The length of the CDR3 is 17 residues. This CDR3 reads CASSYSSIGLSKQPQHF. CDR3 nucleotide sequence: TGTGCCAGCAGTTACTCATCGATAGGGCTAAGCAAACAGCCCCAGCATTTT.

The chain has TRBV10-3 and TRBJ1-5; TRBD1 matches 9 bases. J gave up 0 bases and V 6 bases, and 9 bases lay outside the gene matches. The germline V gene has CDR1 ENHRY and CDR2 SYGVKD. The CDR3 extends over 17 amino acids. The CDR3 region has the DNA TGTGCCATCAGCCCGGACAGGGGAAGAGGTAGCAATCAGCCCCAGCATTTT. Translated, it gives CAISPDRGRGSNQPQHF.

The CDR3 DNA reads TGTGCCAGCAGCCAAGCGAGGGGAGGGGGCTACACCTTC. Encoded protein: CASSQARGGGYTF. V gene TRBV14 combines with J gene TRBJ1-2; D is possibly TRBD1 (5 bases). Looked up from germline, CDR1 is SGHDN and CDR2 is FVKESK. CDR3 length: 13 residues. Trimming pared 1 base from V and 8 bases from J, leaving 11 bases between.

This sequence joins TRBV6-1 and TRBJ1-1, with D perhaps TRBD1 (6 bases). V was trimmed by 6 bases and J by 0 bases, leaving 20 bases between them. The CDR3 sequence is 17 residues long. Germline V gene lookup returns CDR1 MNHNS and CDR2 SASEGT. DNA of the CDR3: TGTGCCAGCAGACCTTTTCACTATGGACAGTTGAACACTGAAGCTTTCTTT. This gives the protein CASRPFHYGQLNTEAFF.

This clonotype was seen a few times. The V call is TRBV6-2 or TRBV6-3, the J call TRBJ2-5; 11 bases align to TRBD2. The trim removed 2 bases at V and 9 bases at J, leaving 8 bases unmatched. CDR1 MNHEY and CDR2 SVGEGT come from the germline V gene. CDR3 length equals 15 residues. The CDR3 bases are TGTGCCAGCAGTTACGTAGCGGGGGGGCCGGAGGCCCAGTACTTC. Its translation: CASSYVAGGPEAQYF.

The chain has TRBV27 and TRBJ1-6; D is undetermined. Looked up from germline, CDR1 is MNHEY and CDR2 is SMNVEV (reference sequence). The V end lost 5 bases, the J end lost 10 bases, and 12 bases lay between the germline ends. The CDR3 is made up of 13 amino acids. CDR3 residues: CASSPRLGSPLHF. The CDR3 DNA reads TGTGCCAGCAGTCCCCGACTGGGATCACCCCTCCACTTT.

The chain has TRBV7-2 and TRBJ2-3, with D possibly called TRBD1 or TRBD2 (6 bases each). The V and J ends lost 0 bases and 0 bases respectively, with 10 bases between them. From germline, CDR1 is SGHTA and CDR2 FQGNSA. The CDR3 spans 16 residues. The CDR3 sequence: CASSLAGGSSTDTQYF. As DNA, the CDR3 is TGTGCCAGCAGCTTAGCGGGGGGCTCCAGCACAGATACGCAGTATTTT.

V gene TRBV7-9 combines with J gene TRBJ2-7; tentative D call: TRBD2 (6 bases). Trimming left V 1 base short and J 3 bases short, with 13 bases between. CDR3 size: 15 residues. The germline gives CDR1 SEHNR, CDR2 FQNEAQ (reference sequence). The CDR3, as DNA: TGTGCCAGCAGCTTAGAAGATAGCGGTCTCTACGAGCAGTACTTC. It yields the protein CASSLEDSGLYEQYF. The full variable domain, completed using reference TRBV7-9 and TRBJ2-7, is DTGVSQNPRHKITKRGQNVTFRCDPISEHNRLYWYRQTLGQGPEFLTYFQNEAQLEKSRLLSDRFSAERPKGSFSTLEIQRTEQGDSAMYLCASSLEDSGLYEQYFGPGTRLTVT.

The chain has TRBV19 and TRBJ2-5; weak D call: TRBD2 (5 bases). The V end lost 6 bases, the J end lost 5 bases, and 10 bases lay between the germline ends. CDR3 length: 12 residues. CDR1 is LNHDA and CDR2 is SQIVND in the germline V gene (reference sequence). The CDR3 DNA follows: TGTGCCAGTAGCCCTCCGGGGGAGACCCAGTACTTC. Amino acids: CASSPPGETQYF.

Only one count was recorded for this clonotype. The chain uses TRBV11-3 and TRBJ2-7; D unresolved. The germline V gene encodes CDR1 SGHNT and CDR2 YENEEA. This CDR3 has 14 amino acids. Deletions cut 2 bases from V and 2 bases from J, with 10 bases between. CDR3 region: CASSLRVFPYEQYF. The CDR3 DNA is TGTGCCAGCAGCTTAAGGGTTTTTCCCTACGAGCAGTACTTC. Full variable domain (remainder filled in from reference TRBV11-3 and TRBJ2-7): EAGVVQSPRYKIIEKKQPVAFWCNPISGHNTLYWYLQNLGQGPELLIRYENEEAVDDSQLPKDRFSAERLKGVDSTLKIQPAELGDSAVYLCASSLRVFPYEQYFGPGTRLTVT.